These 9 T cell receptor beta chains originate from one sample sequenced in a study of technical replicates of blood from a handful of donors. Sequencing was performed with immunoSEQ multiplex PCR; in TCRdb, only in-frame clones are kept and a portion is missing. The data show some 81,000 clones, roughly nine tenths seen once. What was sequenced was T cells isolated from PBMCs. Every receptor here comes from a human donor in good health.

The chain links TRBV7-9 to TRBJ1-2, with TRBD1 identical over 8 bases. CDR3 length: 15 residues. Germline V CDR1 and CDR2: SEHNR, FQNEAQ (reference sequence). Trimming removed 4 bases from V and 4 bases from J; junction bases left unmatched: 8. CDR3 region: CASSSTGGKGYGYTF. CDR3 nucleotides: TGTGCCAGCAGCTCTACAGGGGGAAAGGGCTATGGCTACACCTTC.

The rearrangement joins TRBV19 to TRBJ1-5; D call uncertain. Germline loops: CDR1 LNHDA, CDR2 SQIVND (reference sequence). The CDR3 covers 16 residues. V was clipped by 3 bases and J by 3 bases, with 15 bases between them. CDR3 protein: CASSMGMGRNNQPQHF. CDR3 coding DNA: TGTGCCAGTAGTATGGGTATGGGCAGGAACAATCAGCCCCAGCATTTT.

CDR3 sequence: CASSQDPVKGTIRGEQYF. The CDR3 DNA sequence: TGCGCCAGCAGCCAAGATCCCGTTAAGGGAACGATTCGCGGGGAGCAGTACTTC. The chain uses TRBV4-1 and TRBJ2-5; perhaps TRBD2 as D (6 bases). Per germline, CDR1 MGHRA and CDR2 YSYEKL. Trimming took 0 bases from V and 11 from J, leaving 28 bases between them. The CDR3 has 18 amino acids.

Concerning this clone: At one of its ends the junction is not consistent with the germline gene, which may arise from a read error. The CDR3 here is CASSVGDGRGWSNEQFF. In nucleotides, the CDR3 is TGTGCCAGCAGCGTAGGGGATGGTCGGGGGTGGAGCAATGAGCAGTTCTTC. The chain links TRBV13 to TRBJ2-1, with D maybe TRBD2 (6 bases). This CDR3 comprises 17 residues. Germline loops: CDR1 PRHDT, CDR2 FYEKMQ (reference sequence).

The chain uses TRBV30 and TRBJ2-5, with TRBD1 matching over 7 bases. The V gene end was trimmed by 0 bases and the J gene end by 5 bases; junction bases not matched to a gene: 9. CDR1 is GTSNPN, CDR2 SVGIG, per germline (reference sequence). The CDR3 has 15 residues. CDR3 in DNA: TGTGCCTGGAGTGTACCAGTCTCCAGGGGGGAGACCCAGTACTTC. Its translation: CAWSVPVSRGETQYF.

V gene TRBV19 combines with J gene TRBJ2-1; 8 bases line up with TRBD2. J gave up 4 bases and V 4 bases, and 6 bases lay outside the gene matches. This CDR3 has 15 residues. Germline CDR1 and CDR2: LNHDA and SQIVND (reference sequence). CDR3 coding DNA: TGTGCCAGTAGTAACTCGGGAGGGTTGTACAATGAGCAGTTCTTC. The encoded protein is CASSNSGGLYNEQFF.

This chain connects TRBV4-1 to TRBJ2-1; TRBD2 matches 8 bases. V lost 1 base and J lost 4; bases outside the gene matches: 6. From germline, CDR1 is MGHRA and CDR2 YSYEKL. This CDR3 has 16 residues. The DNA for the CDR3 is TGCGCCAGCAGCCAAGTTAGGGCGGGGGGTTACAATGAGCAGTTCTTC. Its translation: CASSQVRAGGYNEQFF.

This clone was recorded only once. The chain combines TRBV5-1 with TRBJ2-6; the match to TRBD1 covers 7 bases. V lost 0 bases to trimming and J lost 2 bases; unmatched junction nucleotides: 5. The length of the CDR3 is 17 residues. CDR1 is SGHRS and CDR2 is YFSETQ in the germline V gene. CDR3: CASSLAPGGAGANVLTF. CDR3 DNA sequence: TGCGCCAGCAGCTTGGCCCCAGGGGGAGCTGGGGCCAACGTCCTGACTTTC.

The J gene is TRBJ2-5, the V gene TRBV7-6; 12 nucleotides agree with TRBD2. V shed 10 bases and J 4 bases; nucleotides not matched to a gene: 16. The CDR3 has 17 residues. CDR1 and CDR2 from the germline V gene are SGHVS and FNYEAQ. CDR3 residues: CATNGLAGGLSRETQYF. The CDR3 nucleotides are TGTGCCACCAACGGGCTAGCGGGGGGGCTTTCCAGAGAGACCCAGTACTTC.